The rows below give T cell receptor beta chains drawn from one sample of a study of T-cell memory formation after mild COVID-19. In TCRdb, the 5' RACE reads were re-called with MiXCR into one record per CDR3 protein. Of around 400,000 distinct CDR3 sequences listed, approximately 24% were seen once; the top ten hold about 8.7%. Material for sequencing was PBMCs or a T cell subset sorted from them (not recorded which). The receptors here all came from an adult woman who had mild COVID-19 (a few samples of this study predate the infection). Cell type and time point are not known. Each CDR3 is given with its conserved first and last residue. The order of the fields is V gene, D gene, clone size, J gene, CDR3 protein, CDR3 DNA. The D gene is left open where the match is weak. Clone size is stated in some rows and not others, as once, few, many or a class when expanded.

>TRBV9|-|few|TRBJ2-3
CASSAGLWLTDTQYF
TGTGCCAGCAGCGCCGGCTTGTGGTTAACAGATACGCAGTATTTT
>TRBV29-1|-|few|TRBJ2-5
CSVLTRETQYF
TGCAGCGTCCTGACCCGAGAGACCCAGTACTTC
>TRBV5-1|-|few|TRBJ2-3
CASSPMNTDTQYF
TGCGCCAGCAGCCCCATGAACACAGATACGCAGTATTTT
>TRBV7-9|TRBD1|-|TRBJ1-4
CASSYGQARVYEKLFF
TGTGCCAGCAGCTATGGACAGGCCCGGGTTTATGAAAAACTGTTTTTT
>TRBV29-1|TRBD1|few|TRBJ1-3
CSVAGQGATFGNTIYF
TGCAGCGTTGCAGGACAGGGGGCGACGTTTGGAAACACCATATATTTT
>TRBV18|-|many|TRBJ2-3
CASSPPTRTDTQYF
TGTGCCAGCTCACCCCCGACCCGAACAGATACGCAGTATTTT
>TRBV5-1|TRBD2|many|TRBJ2-1
CASSLGAGGQFF
TGCGCCAGCAGCTTGGGCGCGGGGGGGCAGTTCTTC
>TRBV25-1|TRBD2|-|TRBJ2-5
CASRASGGPETQYF
TGTGCCAGCAGGGCTAGCGGGGGTCCAGAGACCCAGTACTTC
>TRBV5-1|-|-|TRBJ2-7
CASSLRTVPYEQYF
TGCGCCAGCAGCTTGAGGACGGTACCTTACGAGCAGTACTTC
>TRBV12-3/TRBV12-4|TRBD1|-|TRBJ1-5
CASSSQGARAQHF
TGTGCCAGCAGTTCACAGGGGGCTAGGGCCCAGCATTTT
>TRBV6-5|TRBD1|-|TRBJ2-3
CASSYQGQGGYTQYF
TGTGCCAGCAGTTACCAAGGACAGGGGGGGTATACGCAGTATTTT
>TRBV27|-|-|TRBJ2-7
CASSPQGGSLSRREQYF
TGTGCCAGCAGTCCTCAGGGGGGGTCTTTATCAAGGCGCGAGCAGTACTTC
>TRBV7-9|-|many|TRBJ1-2
CASSLTANYGYTF
TGTGCCAGCAGCTTGACAGCTAACTATGGCTACACCTTC
>TRBV12-3/TRBV12-4|-|-|TRBJ1-3
CASSTGTRGNTIYF
TGTGCCAGCAGTACCGGGACACGTGGAAACACCATATATTTT
>TRBV6-2/TRBV6-3|TRBD1|-|TRBJ2-3
CASSPVGTGKDTQYF
TGTGCCAGCAGTCCGGTAGGGACAGGGAAAGATACGCAGTATTTT
>TRBV29-1|-|-|TRBJ1-2
CSVAGSFNYGYTF
TGCAGCGTTGCGGGGAGTTTCAACTATGGCTACACCTTC
>TRBV20-1|-|few|TRBJ1-5
CSARGLGGGPQHF
TGCAGTGCTAGAGGTTTAGGTGGTGGCCCCCAGCATTTT
>TRBV5-5|TRBD2|few|TRBJ2-2
CASDSGVTSTGELFF
TGTGCCAGCGATAGCGGGGTTACATCCACCGGGGAGCTGTTTTTT
>TRBV7-9|-|-|TRBJ1-6
CATLPSSYNSPLHF
TGTGCCACCTTGCCTAGCTCCTATAATTCACCCCTCCACTTT
>TRBV7-2|TRBD1|-|TRBJ2-2
CASSNDRGTGELFF
TGTGCCAGCAGCAACGACAGGGGGACCGGGGAGCTGTTTTTT
>TRBV11-2|-|-|TRBJ2-3
CASSLDLGTFTDTQYF
TGTGCCAGCAGCTTAGATCTAGGGACTTTCACAGATACGCAGTATTTT
>TRBV6-2/TRBV6-3|TRBD2|-|TRBJ2-7
CASRGTQGLARAWYEQYF
TGTGCCAGCAGAGGAACCCAGGGACTAGCGCGAGCCTGGTACGAGCAGTACTTC
>TRBV7-9|-|-|TRBJ2-7
CASSRDEPYEQYF
TGTGCCAGCAGCCGGGACGAGCCCTACGAGCAGTACTTC
>TRBV6-5|-|-|TRBJ1-2
CASGPGIGYTF
TGTGCCAGCGGCCCAGGGATAGGCTACACCTTC
>TRBV25-1|-|-|TRBJ1-1
CATPHSENTEAFF
TGTGCCACCCCCCATTCAGAGAACACTGAAGCTTTCTTT
>TRBV25-1|TRBD1|-|TRBJ2-2
CASRDRGDGELFF
TGTGCCAGCAGGGACAGGGGCGACGGGGAGCTGTTTTTT
>TRBV7-2|TRBD1|-|TRBJ2-7
CASSPDRGGREQYF
TGTGCCAGCAGCCCCGACAGGGGGGGACGCGAGCAGTACTTC
>TRBV12-3/TRBV12-4|-|few|TRBJ1-5
CASSLHRGGGQPQHF
TGTGCCAGCAGTTTACACCGCGGGGGAGGTCAGCCCCAGCATTTT
>TRBV7-7|-|few|TRBJ2-5
CASSLGSPQTQYF
TGTGCTAGCAGCTTGGGTAGCCCTCAGACCCAGTACTTC
>TRBV5-1|TRBD1|few|TRBJ1-1
CASMGYRGPSGSF
TGCGCCAGCATGGGATACAGGGGGCCCAGCGGCTCCTTT
>TRBV10-3|-|once|TRBJ2-7
CALSHGASSYEQYF
TGTGCCCTCAGCCACGGGGCGAGCTCCTACGAGCAGTACTTC
>TRBV20-1|-|once|TRBJ1-2
CSATDSYMGGYTF
TGCAGTGCCACGGACAGTTACATGGGGGGCTACACCTTC
>TRBV6-5|-|few|TRBJ2-7
CASRKTGRGEQYF
TGTGCCAGCAGAAAGACAGGGAGGGGGGAGCAGTACTTC
>TRBV11-2|TRBD2|few|TRBJ2-3
CASSLVGLAGLTDTQYF
TGTGCCAGCAGCTTAGTAGGACTAGCGGGGTTGACAGATACGCAGTATTTT
>TRBV7-6|TRBD2|-|TRBJ2-3
CASSLNSGVTDTQYF
TGTGCCAGCAGCCTTAATAGCGGGGTCACAGATACGCAGTATTTT
>TRBV27|-|-|TRBJ2-6
CASSSYSGANVLTF
TGTGCCAGCAGTTCCTACTCTGGGGCCAACGTCCTGACTTTC
>TRBV5-1|-|many|TRBJ2-7
CASSLKEDSTYEQYF
TGCGCCAGCAGCCTCAAGGAGGACTCTACCTACGAGCAGTACTTC
>TRBV20-1|-|-|TRBJ1-5
CSASYSNQPQHF
TGCAGTGCTAGTTATAGCAATCAGCCCCAGCATTTT
>TRBV19|TRBD1|few|TRBJ2-7
CASSIMGQGSYEQYF
TGTGCCAGTAGTATAATGGGACAGGGGTCCTACGAGCAGTACTTC
>TRBV15|-|few|TRBJ2-5
CATSIGRRNGETQYF
TGTGCCACCAGCATCGGGCGGCGGAACGGAGAGACCCAGTACTTC
>TRBV6-2/TRBV6-3|-|few|TRBJ1-1
CASIDGGYTEAFF
TGTGCCAGCATCGATGGCGGGTACACTGAAGCTTTCTTT
>TRBV12-3/TRBV12-4|-|few|TRBJ2-3
CASSYAQDTQYF
TGTGCCAGCAGTTACGCTCAGGATACGCAGTATTTT
>TRBV2|TRBD2|-|TRBJ2-7
CASNAGGPLYEQYF
TGTGCCAGCAACGCGGGGGGGCCTCTCTACGAGCAGTACTTC
>TRBV15|-|-|TRBJ2-2
CATRNTANTGELFF
TGTGCCACCAGAAATACTGCGAACACCGGGGAGCTGTTTTTT
>TRBV7-9|-|few|TRBJ2-7
CASSIGRFYEQYF
TGTGCCAGCAGCATCGGACGGTTTTACGAGCAGTACTTC
>TRBV24-1|TRBD1|few|TRBJ2-7
CATERGQGSEQYF
TGTGCCACAGAAAGGGGGCAGGGGAGCGAGCAGTACTTC
>TRBV4-3|TRBD1|many|TRBJ2-1
CASSQDLTRGREQFF
TGCGCCAGCAGCCAAGATTTAACCAGGGGGCGAGAGCAGTTCTTC
>TRBV24-1|-|once|TRBJ2-6
CATSGKGSGANVLTF
TGTGCCACCAGTGGGAAGGGCTCTGGGGCCAACGTCCTGACTTTC
>TRBV5-1|TRBD2|-|TRBJ2-5
CASSNSGTSEETQYF
TGCGCCAGCAGTAACTCCGGGACTAGCGAGGAGACCCAGTACTTC
>TRBV20-1|TRBD2|few|TRBJ2-1
CSAGGLGSEQFF
TGCAGTGCTGGAGGACTAGGGAGTGAGCAGTTCTTC
>TRBV20-1|TRBD1|few|TRBJ2-1
CSARPLGQSSYNEQFF
TGCAGTGCTAGACCCCTGGGACAGAGCTCCTACAATGAGCAGTTCTTC
>TRBV4-3|-|few|TRBJ2-2
CASSQENSGGMGSGELFF
TGCGCCAGCAGCCAAGAGAACTCAGGAGGGATGGGTTCTGGGGAGCTGTTTTTT